A selection of T cell receptor beta chains follows, all from one sample in a study of shared clonotypes between healthy human individuals. The assay was immunoSEQ multiplex PCR, and TCRdb's table has in-frame clones only and misses some. The sample shows about 800,000 clones, roughly 96% of them seen only once. Sequenced input: naive CD8+ T cells sorted from blood. These receptors were obtained from a man aged 30 to 45 in good health. The CDR3 runs from the conserved cysteine through the conserved F or W. A D gene is named only where the DNA matches it firmly. Size tells how often a clone was seen (once, few, many) or the class of an expanded clone, and some rows leave it out.

v_call: TRBV27
j_call: TRBJ2-7
clone_size: .
d_call: .
cdr3_aa: CASSLGAGYEQYF
cdr3_nt: TGTGCCAGCAGTTTAGGGGCCGGGTACGAGCAGTACTTC

v_call: TRBV2
j_call: TRBJ2-1
clone_size: .
d_call: .
cdr3_aa: CASVGGMNEQFF
cdr3_nt: TGTGCCAGCGTGGGGGGAATGAATGAGCAGTTCTTC

v_call: TRBV5-4
j_call: TRBJ2-1
clone_size: .
d_call: .
cdr3_aa: CASSYGGSHVEQFF
cdr3_nt: TGTGCCAGCAGCTATGGGGGGTCTCATGTTGAGCAGTTCTTC

v_call: TRBV6-5
j_call: TRBJ1-2
clone_size: .
d_call: .
cdr3_aa: CASSYSSSGFYGYTF
cdr3_nt: TGTGCCAGCAGTTACTCGAGTTCAGGGTTCTATGGCTACACCTTC

v_call: TRBV7-6
j_call: TRBJ2-1
clone_size: .
d_call: .
cdr3_aa: CASSPLGGYNEQFF
cdr3_nt: TGTGCCAGCAGCCCTTTGGGGGGCTACAATGAGCAGTTCTTC

v_call: TRBV2
j_call: TRBJ2-7
clone_size: .
d_call: .
cdr3_aa: CASMWSYEQYF
cdr3_nt: TGTGCCAGCATGTGGTCCTACGAGCAGTACTTC

v_call: TRBV13
j_call: TRBJ2-1
clone_size: .
d_call: TRBD2
cdr3_aa: CASSSGGTKQFF
cdr3_nt: TGTGCCAGCAGCTCCGGTGGGACTAAGCAGTTCTTC

v_call: TRBV7-8
j_call: TRBJ2-1
clone_size: .
d_call: TRBD2
cdr3_aa: CASSSYLIGGRAGNEQFF
cdr3_nt: TGTGCCAGCAGCTCATACCTCATTGGCGGGAGGGCCGGTAATGAGCAGTTCTTC

v_call: TRBV27
j_call: TRBJ2-1
clone_size: .
d_call: .
cdr3_aa: CASSLPTRRGYNEQFF
cdr3_nt: TGTGCCAGCAGTCTCCCGACAAGGAGGGGCTACAATGAGCAGTTCTTC

v_call: TRBV7-9
j_call: TRBJ2-7
clone_size: .
d_call: .
cdr3_aa: CASSLASSVNEQYF
cdr3_nt: TGTGCCAGCAGCTTAGCCAGTAGTGTTAACGAGCAGTACTTC

v_call: TRBV27
j_call: TRBJ2-5
clone_size: .
d_call: TRBD2
cdr3_aa: CASSPLREVKETQYF
cdr3_nt: TGTGCCAGCAGTCCCCTGCGGGAGGTAAAAGAGACCCAGTACTTC

v_call: TRBV4-1
j_call: TRBJ2-7
clone_size: .
d_call: TRBD2
cdr3_aa: CATRSTSGSYEQYF
cdr3_nt: TGCGCCACCCGATCGACTAGCGGATCCTACGAGCAGTACTTC

v_call: TRBV2
j_call: TRBJ1-5
clone_size: once
d_call: .
cdr3_aa: CASSATVYSNQPQHF
cdr3_nt: TGTGCCAGCAGTGCGACCGTTTATAGCAATCAGCCCCAGCATTTT

v_call: TRBV6-1
j_call: TRBJ1-2
clone_size: .
d_call: TRBD1
cdr3_aa: CASKEGQGYNYGYTF
cdr3_nt: TGTGCCAGCAAGGAGGGACAGGGATATAACTATGGCTACACCTTC

v_call: TRBV5-6
j_call: TRBJ2-1
clone_size: .
d_call: .
cdr3_aa: CASTLDQSLPYNEQFF
cdr3_nt: TGTGCCAGCACCCTGGACCAGTCCCTACCCTACAATGAGCAGTTCTTC

v_call: TRBV5-1
j_call: TRBJ1-4
clone_size: .
d_call: .
cdr3_aa: CASSFQGSTTNEKLLF
cdr3_nt: TGCGCCAGCAGCTTTCAGGGGAGTACTACTAATGAAAAACTGCTTTTT

v_call: TRBV13
j_call: TRBJ2-2
clone_size: .
d_call: TRBD1
cdr3_aa: CASSLGPGTANTGELFF
cdr3_nt: TGTGCCAGCAGCTTAGGACCCGGGACAGCGAACACCGGGGAGCTGTTTTTT

v_call: TRBV29-1
j_call: TRBJ2-1
clone_size: .
d_call: .
cdr3_aa: CSVLELIEQFF
cdr3_nt: TGCAGCGTCCTGGAACTAATCGAGCAGTTCTTC

v_call: TRBV27
j_call: TRBJ1-2
clone_size: .
d_call: .
cdr3_aa: CASSLTSPGRSDYGYTF
cdr3_nt: TGTGCCAGCAGTTTAACCTCGCCGGGGCGGAGTGACTATGGCTACACCTTC

v_call: TRBV4-1
j_call: TRBJ2-7
clone_size: .
d_call: .
cdr3_aa: CASSSTLFSSYEQYF
cdr3_nt: TGCGCCAGCAGCTCAACTTTATTCAGCTCCTACGAGCAGTACTTC

v_call: TRBV2
j_call: TRBJ2-7
clone_size: .
d_call: .
cdr3_aa: CASSEEWADSYEQYF
cdr3_nt: TGTGCCAGCAGTGAGGAGTGGGCAGACTCCTACGAGCAGTACTTC

v_call: TRBV29-1
j_call: TRBJ2-7
clone_size: once
d_call: .
cdr3_aa: CSVVSTTEQYF
cdr3_nt: TGCAGCGTTGTATCCACGACCGAGCAGTACTTC

v_call: TRBV25-1
j_call: TRBJ1-1
clone_size: once
d_call: .
cdr3_aa: CASISGNTEAFF
cdr3_nt: TGTGCCAGCATATCAGGGAACACTGAAGCTTTCTTT

v_call: TRBV4-3
j_call: TRBJ2-4
clone_size: .
d_call: .
cdr3_aa: CASSQAALPLAKNIQYF
cdr3_nt: TGCGCCAGCAGCCAGGCGGCCCTTCCCCTAGCCAAAAACATTCAGTACTTC

v_call: TRBV19
j_call: TRBJ2-7
clone_size: once
d_call: .
cdr3_aa: CASSIGASGYEQYF
cdr3_nt: TGTGCCAGTAGTATAGGAGCGTCGGGGTACGAGCAGTACTTC

v_call: TRBV27
j_call: TRBJ1-2
clone_size: .
d_call: TRBD1
cdr3_aa: CASRGWDRGLYGYTF
cdr3_nt: TGTGCCAGCAGGGGTTGGGACAGGGGGCTTTATGGCTACACCTTC

v_call: TRBV7-9
j_call: TRBJ2-1
clone_size: .
d_call: TRBD1
cdr3_aa: CASSQFRQGPYNEQFF
cdr3_nt: TGTGCCAGCAGCCAATTCCGACAGGGCCCCTACAATGAGCAGTTCTTC

v_call: TRBV9
j_call: TRBJ2-3
clone_size: .
d_call: TRBD2
cdr3_aa: CASSEGLAGTDTQYF
cdr3_nt: TGTGCCAGCAGCGAAGGACTAGCGGGAACAGATACGCAGTATTTT

v_call: TRBV7-9
j_call: TRBJ2-1
clone_size: .
d_call: .
cdr3_aa: CASSLALLNEQFF
cdr3_nt: TGTGCCAGCAGCTTAGCTTTGCTTAATGAGCAGTTCTTC

v_call: TRBV29-1
j_call: TRBJ2-7
clone_size: .
d_call: TRBD2
cdr3_aa: CSVEDRSGRDYEQYF
cdr3_nt: TGCAGCGTTGAAGATCGGAGCGGGAGAGACTACGAGCAGTACTTC

v_call: TRBV7-9
j_call: TRBJ2-7
clone_size: .
d_call: .
cdr3_aa: CASSGRGIAYEQYF
cdr3_nt: TGTGCCAGCAGCGGCCGCGGGATCGCCTACGAGCAGTACTTC

v_call: TRBV7-9
j_call: TRBJ2-3
clone_size: once
d_call: .
cdr3_aa: CASSSKTVKESPFTDTQYF
cdr3_nt: TGTGCCAGCAGCTCAAAGACAGTTAAGGAGTCTCCTTTCACAGATACGCAGTATTTT

v_call: TRBV2
j_call: TRBJ1-1
clone_size: .
d_call: .
cdr3_aa: CASIGIFAEAFF
cdr3_nt: TGTGCCAGCATAGGGATCTTTGCTGAAGCTTTCTTT

v_call: TRBV5-8
j_call: TRBJ2-7
clone_size: .
d_call: TRBD1
cdr3_aa: CASSSRQGPTYEQYF
cdr3_nt: TGTGCCAGCAGCTCCCGACAGGGGCCTACCTACGAGCAGTACTTC

v_call: TRBV5-1
j_call: TRBJ2-2
clone_size: .
d_call: .
cdr3_aa: CASGLSDTGELFF
cdr3_nt: TGCGCCAGCGGGCTATCGGACACCGGGGAGCTGTTTTTT

v_call: TRBV11-2
j_call: TRBJ2-1
clone_size: .
d_call: TRBD2
cdr3_aa: CASSPVAGAVNEQFF
cdr3_nt: TGTGCCAGCAGCCCTGTAGCGGGAGCGGTCAATGAGCAGTTCTTC

v_call: TRBV7-6
j_call: TRBJ2-3
clone_size: .
d_call: TRBD2
cdr3_aa: CASRGGRTYSTDTQYF
cdr3_nt: TGTGCCAGCAGAGGCGGGAGGACCTATAGCACAGATACGCAGTATTTT

v_call: TRBV28
j_call: TRBJ1-5
clone_size: .
d_call: .
cdr3_aa: CASSLIWDVGNQPQHF
cdr3_nt: TGTGCCAGCAGTTTAATTTGGGATGTTGGCAATCAGCCCCAGCATTTT

v_call: TRBV4-1
j_call: TRBJ2-1
clone_size: .
d_call: .
cdr3_aa: CASSQDGGSYNEQFF
cdr3_nt: TGCGCCAGCAGCCAAGATGGAGGGAGTTACAATGAGCAGTTCTTC